The 32 T cell receptor beta chains listed next were all sequenced from one sample in a study of shared clonotypes between healthy human individuals. The assay was immunoSEQ multiplex PCR, and TCRdb's table has in-frame clones only and misses some. This table has 2 million to 2.5 million clones, just over 90% appearing once. The sequencing sample was made of naive CD4+ T cells from PBMCs. Subset described: CD45RA+ positively selected. The source of these receptors is a man between 18 and 35 years old in good health. Some clones in this sample may be carry-over from other donors' samples.

V usage is TRBV28 and J usage is TRBJ1-1, with D possibly TRBD1 on 6 matching bases. This CDR3 contains 17 residues. V lost 6 bases and J lost 0, with 20 bases in between. The germline V gene encodes CDR1 MDHEN and CDR2 SYDVKM. As DNA, the CDR3 is TGTGCCAGCAGCCGAGGACGCGGGACACTTATGAACACTGAAGCTTTCTTT. Its translation: CASSRGRGTLMNTEAFF.

The J gene is TRBJ2-2, the V gene TRBV10-3, with TRBD2 identical over 9 bases. V lost 5 bases and J lost 4; bases outside the gene matches: 2. CDR3 length: 14 residues. Germline CDR1 is ENHRY and CDR2 is SYGVKD. The CDR3 loop is CAISSAGGTGELFF. In DNA, the CDR3 is TGTGCCATCAGTTCAGCGGGGGGCACCGGGGAGCTGTTTTTT.

This clone appeared a single time. This rearrangement joins TRBV7-2 to TRBJ1-1; no clear D gene. Per the germline V gene, CDR1 is SGHTA and CDR2 is FQGNSA. The germline V and J ends were trimmed by 2 bases and 3 bases, with 10 bases remaining between them. There are 14 residues in the CDR3. CDR3 in DNA: TGTGCCAGCAGCTTAATTAAACGGGACACTGAAGCTTTCTTT. Translation gives CASSLIKRDTEAFF.

Points on this clone: Other DNA sequences in this specimen translate into the identical CDR3. The rearrangement uses TRBV9 and TRBJ1-3; D is undetermined. Trimming took 3 bases from V and 0 from J, leaving 7 bases between them. The CDR3 loop spans 14 amino acids. Germline CDR1 and CDR2: SGDLS and YYNGEE. In DNA form, the CDR3 reads TGTGCCAGCAGCGCGGGAGGCTCTGGAAACACCATATATTTT. Protein: CASSAGGSGNTIYF.

The chain carries TRBV10-1 and TRBJ2-7, with a weak D call TRBD2 (6 bases). Germline CDR1 WNHNN, CDR2 SYGVQD (reference sequence). The CDR3 is 15 residues long. Trimming took off 6 bases at V and 7 bases at J, with 22 bases between the two ends. The CDR3 sequence: CASSHPFGEAKEQYF. The CDR3 nucleotides read TGCGCCAGCAGCCACCCGTTCGGGGAGGCGAAGGAGCAGTACTTC.

The chain carries TRBV4-1 and TRBJ2-5, with 8 nucleotides matching TRBD1. Germline CDR1 MGHRA, CDR2 YSYEKL. The J segment lost 1 base and the V segment lost 4 bases, leaving 11 bases of the junction unmatched. The CDR3 consists of 17 residues. The CDR3 sequence is CASSRTPDRVSQETQYF. CDR3 DNA sequence: TGCGCCAGCAGCCGCACTCCGGACAGGGTCTCCCAAGAGACCCAGTACTTC.

This chain connects TRBV5-6 to TRBJ2-2; D is uncertain. The length of the CDR3 is 13 residues. With 4 bases removed from V and 5 bases from J, the gap between germline ends came to 9 bases. Looked up from germline, CDR1 is SGHDT and CDR2 is YYEEEE. The CDR3 region has the DNA TGTGCCAGCAGCCTTAGTTCGACCGGGGAGCTGTTTTTT. This codes for CASSLSSTGELFF.

V gene TRBV28 combines with J gene TRBJ2-7, with 7 bases lining up with TRBD1. Germline CDR1 and CDR2: MDHEN and SYDVKM. Trimming at V came to 5 bases and at J to 7 bases, leaving 11 bases not matched to a gene. The CDR3 length is 14 residues. CDR3 nucleotide sequence: TGTGCCAGCAGTCCAGGACAGGCCGGTTGGGAGCAGTACTTC. Translating gives CASSPGQAGWEQYF.

The gene calls are TRBV5-1 and TRBJ2-7; 8 bases are a match to TRBD2. V gave up 1 base and J gave up 4 bases; unmatched junction bases: 4. Germline CDR1 reads SGHRS; CDR2 reads YFSETQ. The CDR3 has 14 residues. CDR3 sequence reads: CASSLSGSRYEQYF. The DNA of the CDR3 is TGCGCCAGCAGCTTGAGCGGGAGCAGGTACGAGCAGTACTTC.

The rearrangement links TRBV27 to TRBJ1-2; no clear D. The CDR3 has 10 residues. V was clipped by 1 base and J by 10 bases, with 4 bases between them. Germline assignment: CDR1 MNHEY and CDR2 SMNVEV (reference sequence). In nucleotides, the CDR3 is TGTGCCAGCAGTTTATGGAACTACACCTTC. This encodes CASSLWNYTF.

The chain combines TRBV18 with TRBJ1-1, with D unresolved. V lost 0 bases and J lost 4, with 9 bases in between. The V gene's germline CDR1 is KGHSH and CDR2 LQKENI. The CDR3 length is 14 residues. This chain's CDR3 is CASSPPSGATEAFF. The CDR3, as DNA: TGTGCCAGCTCACCACCGTCGGGAGCCACTGAAGCTTTCTTT. The whole variable domain, remainder taken from reference TRBV18 and TRBJ1-1, is NAGVMQNPRHLVRRRGQEARLRCSPMKGHSHVYWYRQLPEEGLKFMVYLQKENIIDESGMPKERFSAEFPKEGPSILRIQQVVRGDSAAYFCASSPPSGATEAFFGQGTRLTVV.

This chain joins TRBV6-1 and TRBJ2-1; 8 bases match TRBD2. Germline CDR1 and CDR2: MNHNS and SASEGT. The CDR3 length is 14 residues. V was clipped by 8 bases and J by 7 bases; unmatched bases: 10. The CDR3: CASHPAGVRNEQFF. The CDR3 nucleotides are TGTGCCAGCCATCCAGCGGGAGTGAGGAATGAGCAGTTCTTC.

The rearrangement uses TRBV7-2 and TRBJ2-5; TRBD2 matches at 15 bases. Gene TRBJ2-7 matches the end of the DNA better, so the J call may be wrong. The CDR3 loop spans 16 amino acids. Germline V gives CDR1 SGHTA, CDR2 FQGNSA. The CDR3 bases are TGTGCCAGCAGCGTCGGGACTAGCGGGAGGTTCTACGAGCAGTACTTC. This encodes CASSVGTSGRFYEQYF.

V gene TRBV7-2 combines with J gene TRBJ2-7; 7 nucleotides align to TRBD1. J was trimmed by 3 bases and V by 4 bases; bases with no gene match: 6. CDR1 is SGHTA and CDR2 is FQGNSA in the germline V gene. The CDR3 loop spans 14 amino acids. The CDR3 region is CASSSNRDSYEQYF. CDR3 bases: TGTGCCAGCAGCTCGAACCGGGACAGCTACGAGCAGTACTTC.

This sequence joins TRBV2 and TRBJ2-3; no reliable D call. Trimming pared 1 base from V and 9 bases from J, leaving 11 bases between. The CDR3 extends over 13 amino acids. Germline-derived CDR1 and CDR2 are SNHLY and FYNNEI. CDR3 DNA: TGTGCCAGCAGTGAAGGCTTGCCCCAAACGCAGTATTTT. Translation gives CASSEGLPQTQYF.

This chain joins TRBV4-2 and TRBJ2-7; 7 bases agree with TRBD1. With V trimmed by 5 bases and J by 6 bases, 13 bases remained unmatched. CDR3 length: 15 amino acids. Germline lookup yields CDR1 LGHNA and CDR2 YNFKEQ. The CDR3 reads CASSKAGTVDGEQYF. CDR3 nucleotides: TGTGCCAGCAGCAAGGCCGGGACAGTCGATGGCGAGCAGTACTTC.

The chain uses TRBV20-1 and TRBJ2-7; the D call may be TRBD1 or TRBD2 (5 bases each). Germline lookup yields CDR1 DFQATT and CDR2 SNEGSKA (reference sequence). The CDR3 totals 11 residues. CDR3 nucleotide sequence: TGCAGCTTGGGGGACTCCTACGAGCAGTACTTC. This encodes CSLGDSYEQYF.

Remarks on this clone: A read error may account for a junction end that differs from germline. The chain uses TRBV7-2 and TRBJ2-3; 9 bases fit TRBD2. Germline loops: CDR1 SGHTA, CDR2 FQGNSA. This CDR3 is 15 amino acids long. DNA for the CDR3: TGTGCCAGCAGCGTAGCGGGAGTTAGCACAGATACGCAGTATTTT. Amino acids: CASSVAGVSTDTQYF.

This sequence joins TRBV6-6 and TRBJ2-7, with 8 bases aligning to TRBD1. V lost 6 bases to trimming and J lost 6 bases; unmatched junction nucleotides: 7. The germline CDR1 and CDR2 sequences are MNHNY and SVGAGI (reference sequence). The CDR3 length is 13 residues. Here the CDR3 reads CASSLSGGLEQYF. Here the CDR3 DNA reads TGTGCCAGCAGCCTCTCAGGGGGCCTCGAGCAGTACTTC.

V gene TRBV28 combines with J gene TRBJ1-3, with no clear D. This CDR3 region has 14 residues. V lost 3 bases, J lost 4 bases, and 10 bases lay in between. Per germline, CDR1 MDHEN and CDR2 SYDVKM. CDR3 sequence reads: CASSFYESGNTIYF. CDR3 DNA sequence: TGTGCCAGCAGTTTTTACGAGTCGGGAAACACCATATATTTT.

The chain joins TRBV7-9 to TRBJ2-5; D gene ambiguous. Trimming took off 5 bases at V and 0 bases at J, with 13 bases between the two ends. The CDR3 has 15 residues. Germline loops: CDR1 SEHNR, CDR2 FQNEAQ (reference sequence). In DNA form, the CDR3 reads TGTGCCAGCAGCAAAGGACCACCCCACCAAGAGACCCAGTACTTC. Amino acid sequence: CASSKGPPHQETQYF.

V is TRBV11-2 and J is TRBJ2-7; D gene ambiguous. V was pared by 1 base and J by 5 bases, with 12 bases between. The CDR3 totals 14 residues. CDR1 and CDR2 (germline): SGHAT, FQNNGV. CDR3 nucleotide sequence: TGTGCCAGCAGCTTAGCGTCAGCGAACAACGAGCAGTACTTC. It encodes CASSLASANNEQYF.

The DNA for the CDR3 is TGTGCCAGCTCACCAACCATGGGGGGGAACACTGAAGCTTTCTTT. Protein product: CASSPTMGGNTEAFF. The gene calls are TRBV18 and TRBJ1-1, with D maybe TRBD1 (5 bases). The germline gives CDR1 KGHSH, CDR2 LQKENI. V lost 2 bases and J lost 1, with 11 bases in between. The CDR3 covers 15 residues.

A remark on this clone: Different DNA sequences within this sample yield the same CDR3. The V call is TRBV6-1, the J call TRBJ2-5; TRBD1 is a possible D gene (6 bases). The CDR3 spans 15 residues. CDR1 MNHNS and CDR2 SASEGT come from the germline V gene. V dropped 1 base and J dropped 0 bases, with 9 bases sitting between them. In nucleotides, the CDR3 is TGTGCCAGCAGTGAAGGAGGGACAAACCAAGAGACCCAGTACTTC. It translates to CASSEGGTNQETQYF.

The chain employs TRBV27 and TRBJ2-3, with D unclear. CDR1 and CDR2 (germline): MNHEY, SMNVEV (reference sequence). The CDR3 extends over 13 amino acids. V lost 7 bases and J 0 bases, leaving 8 bases between the germline ends. DNA of the CDR3: TGTGCCAGCAATTCGGACAGCACAGATACGCAGTATTTT. Protein product: CASNSDSTDTQYF.

The rearrangement links TRBV7-8 to TRBJ1-2, with 11 bases fitting TRBD1. Germline CDR1 and CDR2: SGHVS and FQNEAQ. After removal of 5 bases from V and 1 base from J, the junction contained 3 bases not matched to a gene. The CDR3 is made up of 15 amino acids. The CDR3 nucleotides are TGTGCCAGCAGCCCCGGGACAGGGGGTAACTATGGCTACACCTTC. It specifies CASSPGTGGNYGYTF.

CDR3 DNA sequence: TGTGCCAGCAGCCTTATGCCGGAGGACATTCAGTACTTC. It encodes CASSLMPEDIQYF. This chain links TRBV7-3 with TRBJ2-4, with a possible D match to TRBD2 (5 bases). Trimming removed 5 bases at V and 8 bases at J, with 13 bases between. CDR1 and CDR2 (germline): SGHTA, FQGTGA. The CDR3 totals 13 residues.

J is TRBJ2-3 and V is TRBV7-6, with D perhaps matching TRBD2 (7 bases). CDR1 and CDR2 (germline): SGHVS, FNYEAQ. The ends were cut back, 8 bases at V and 0 bases at J, with 18 bases in the middle. The CDR3 contains 16 residues. The DNA for the CDR3 is TGTGCCAGCGCCCGGGGGGCAAGGATTAGCACAGATACGCAGTATTTT. This encodes CASARGARISTDTQYF.

The rearrangement uses TRBV15 and TRBJ2-5; D gene unclear. The germline gives CDR1 LNHNV, CDR2 YYDKDF (reference sequence). V was clipped by 7 bases and J by 5 bases, with 14 bases between them. This CDR3 comprises 13 residues. CDR3 coding DNA: TGTGCCACCACAAGCGACCCTAGGGAGACCCAGTACTTC. This translates into CATTSDPRETQYF.

J is TRBJ2-1 and V is TRBV27; TRBD2 agrees at 10 bases. This CDR3 spans 17 amino acids. The V segment lost 2 bases and the J segment 1 base; nucleotides outside the gene matches: 5. Germline V gives CDR1 MNHEY, CDR2 SMNVEV (reference sequence). The CDR3 is CASSLVASGSSYNEQFF. DNA for the CDR3: TGTGCCAGCAGTTTAGTGGCTAGCGGGAGTTCCTACAATGAGCAGTTCTTC.

In regard to this clone: Distinct nucleotide sequences in the sample also encode this CDR3. The gene calls are TRBV9 and TRBJ2-3, with D uncertain. The CDR3 is 14 residues long. Germline CDR1 reads SGDLS; CDR2 reads YYNGEE. Trimming removed 0 bases from V and 0 bases from J, with 5 bases in between. This CDR3 is CASSVEHSTDTQYF. As DNA, the CDR3 is TGTGCCAGCAGCGTAGAGCACAGCACAGATACGCAGTATTTT.

The gene calls are TRBV2 and TRBJ2-2; D possibly corresponds to TRBD2 (5 bases). Trimming took off 3 bases at V and 4 bases at J, with 9 bases between the two ends. This CDR3 is built from 14 residues. CDR1 is SNHLY, CDR2 FYNNEI, per germline. For the CDR3, the DNA is TGTGCCAGCAGTGATCGGGAATTCACCGGGGAGCTGTTTTTT. Protein sequence: CASSDREFTGELFF.